These 22 T cell receptor beta chains share one sample of origin, sequenced in a study of blood T cell repertoires in COVID-19. Profiled with immunoSEQ multiplex PCR; TCRdb holds only in-frame clones, not every one. Among about 58,000 clones listed, roughly 83% were seen once. Sequencing was done on a sample of peripheral blood. The receptor set was obtained from a man aged 45 to 65 with COVID-19, enrolled during active disease.

This chain connects TRBV5-1 to TRBJ2-7, with 8 bases that match TRBD1. The CDR3 extends over 15 amino acids. In germline, CDR1 is SGHRS, CDR2 YFSETQ. After removal of 4 bases from V and 5 bases from J, the junction contained 11 bases not matched to a gene. The CDR3 loop reads CASSLQGQGSNEQYF. CDR3 bases: TGCGCCAGCAGCCTACAAGGACAGGGTTCAAACGAGCAGTACTTC.

V usage is TRBV27 and J usage is TRBJ2-6; D is perhaps TRBD1 (5 bases). Trimming took off 3 bases at V and 3 bases at J, with 18 bases between the two ends. Per the germline V gene, CDR1 is MNHEY and CDR2 is SMNVEV (reference sequence). CDR3 length equals 18 residues. CDR3 in amino acids: CASSLAGPRKGGANVLTF. CDR3 DNA sequence: TGTGCCAGCAGTTTGGCAGGGCCACGCAAGGGTGGGGCCAACGTCCTGACTTTC.

The chain combines TRBV2 with TRBJ2-1; D unresolved. There are 15 residues in the CDR3. V lost 7 bases to trimming and J lost 0 bases, with 13 bases between them. Germline CDR1 and CDR2: SNHLY and FYNNEI. CDR3 amino acids: CASKPNLASYNEQFF. As DNA, the CDR3 is TGTGCCAGCAAACCTAACTTAGCCTCCTACAATGAGCAGTTCTTC.

In this sample, this clone turned up a few times. The V gene is TRBV11-1, the J gene TRBJ1-6; D may be TRBD1 (6 bases). Trimming removed 6 bases at V and 0 bases at J, with 9 bases between. This CDR3 region has 15 residues. Germline loops: CDR1 SGHAT, CDR2 FQDESV (reference sequence). CDR3 region: CASRLDSSYNSPLHF. The DNA of the CDR3 is TGTGCCAGCAGATTGGACAGCTCCTATAATTCACCCCTCCACTTT.

A note on this clone: In the same sample, other DNA sequences code for this CDR3. The V and J genes are TRBV5-1 and TRBJ2-3; 7 bases are shared with TRBD2. CDR3 length: 16 amino acids. The germline V gene encodes CDR1 SGHRS and CDR2 YFSETQ. The J segment lost 3 bases and the V segment lost 0 bases, leaving 7 bases of the junction unmatched. Here the CDR3 reads CASSLGAGVGTDTQYF. In nucleotides, the CDR3 is TGCGCCAGCAGCTTGGGCGCGGGAGTAGGGACAGATACGCAGTATTTT.

CDR3 sequence: CASSGNSQAFF. In nucleotides, the CDR3 is TGTGCCAGCAGCGGTAACTCGCAAGCTTTCTTT. This sequence joins TRBV6-5 and TRBJ1-1; D remains unclear. The CDR3 has 11 amino acids. Germline V gene sequence: CDR1 MNHEY, CDR2 SVGAGI. V was clipped by 6 bases and J by 9 bases, with 11 bases between them.

The V and J genes are TRBV19 and TRBJ2-5; D is unresolved. CDR1 and CDR2 from the germline V gene are LNHDA and SQIVND (reference sequence). This CDR3 is built from 11 residues. Between the trimmed V and J ends, which lost 7 bases and 1 base, there was a span of 4 bases. In DNA, the CDR3 is TGTGCCAGTATTAGCCAAGAGACCCAGTACTTC. Protein: CASISQETQYF.

The genes are TRBV21-1 and TRBJ1-2. TRBV21-1 is given as a pseudogene. The CDR3 is 16 residues long. The chain's CDR3 is CASSKAAGGGNYGYTF. CDR3 DNA: TGTGCCAGCAGCAAAGCCGCGGGAGGGGGTAACTATGGCTACACCTTC.

This clone was detected only once. This rearrangement joins TRBV6-1 to TRBJ2-5; weak D call: TRBD2 (6 bases). This CDR3 has 14 amino acids. The germline V gene has CDR1 MNHNS and CDR2 SASEGT. V was clipped by 2 bases and J by 2 bases, with 9 bases between them. The CDR3, as DNA: TGTGCCAGCAGTGAACTCGGGACTCAAGAGACCCAGTACTTC. It encodes CASSELGTQETQYF.

This rearrangement joins TRBV27 to TRBJ1-6, with TRBD1 matching over 9 bases. Germline lookup yields CDR1 MNHEY and CDR2 SMNVEV (reference sequence). After removal of 2 bases from V and 7 bases from J, the junction contained 3 bases not matched to a gene. CDR3 length equals 15 residues. The CDR3 sequence is CASSLGTGSNSPLHF. The DNA for the CDR3 is TGTGCCAGCAGTTTAGGGACAGGGAGCAATTCACCCCTCCACTTT.

This sequence joins TRBV11-2 and TRBJ2-4; TRBD2 is a possible D gene (5 bases). Germline V gene lookup returns CDR1 SGHAT and CDR2 FQNNGV. V gave up 0 bases and J gave up 7 bases, with 13 bases separating them. The CDR3 length is 15 residues. Written as DNA, the CDR3 is TGTGCCAGCAGCTTAGATTTGAGCGGCGGCAACATTCAGTACTTC. Protein product: CASSLDLSGGNIQYF.

The V and J genes are TRBV28 and TRBJ2-2, with D maybe TRBD2 (5 bases). The V and J ends lost 3 bases and 1 base respectively, with 12 bases between them. There are 16 residues in the CDR3. Germline lookup yields CDR1 MDHEN and CDR2 SYDVKM. Written as DNA, the CDR3 is TGTGCCAGCAGTTTTGTCGGGAAAAGGAACACCGGGGAGCTGTTTTTT. Amino acid sequence: CASSFVGKRNTGELFF.

The chain recombines TRBV11-2 with TRBJ2-7; 7 positions agree with TRBD1. The J segment lost 2 bases and the V segment lost 0 bases, leaving 4 bases of the junction unmatched. This CDR3 comprises 15 residues. The V gene's germline CDR1 is SGHAT and CDR2 FQNNGV. This CDR3 is CASSLDGQAAYEQYF. CDR3 bases: TGTGCCAGCAGCTTAGATGGACAGGCGGCCTACGAGCAGTACTTC.

The chain combines TRBV19 with TRBJ2-7, with a tentative D call TRBD1 (6 bases). Trimming took 9 bases from V and 1 from J, leaving 16 bases between them. This CDR3 is 14 amino acids long. Germline V gives CDR1 LNHDA, CDR2 SQIVND (reference sequence). In DNA, the CDR3 is TGTGCCAGCCGCGCTAGAGGACAGTCCTACGAGCAGTACTTC. Its translation: CASRARGQSYEQYF.

The CDR3 DNA is TGTGCCAGCAGCCCCGGACTAGGAGGGGAGACCCAGTACTTC. It encodes CASSPGLGGETQYF. This chain links TRBV7-9 with TRBJ2-5, with 7 nucleotides matching TRBD2. Germline loops: CDR1 SEHNR, CDR2 FQNEAQ (reference sequence). V was pared by 5 bases and J by 5 bases, with 8 bases of the junction left unmatched. This CDR3 region has 14 residues. Full variable domain (rest looked up from reference TRBV7-9 and TRBJ2-5): DTGVSQNPRHKITKRGQNVTFRCDPISEHNRLYWYRQTLGQGPEFLTYFQNEAQLEKSRLLSDRFSAERPKGSFSTLEIQRTEQGDSAMYLCASSPGLGGETQYFGPGTRLLVL.

There are a few counts of this clone. This chain connects TRBV2 to TRBJ2-1; no clear D. The germline V gene encodes CDR1 SNHLY and CDR2 FYNNEI. Trimming pared 0 bases from V and 6 bases from J, leaving 9 bases between. This CDR3 region has 14 residues. Here the CDR3 DNA reads TGTGCCAGCAGTGAAGCGGGCGTCGGCAATGAGCAGTTCTTC. Amino acid sequence: CASSEAGVGNEQFF. The whole variable domain, filled in from reference TRBV2 and TRBJ2-1, reads EPEVTQTPSHQVTQMGQEVILRCVPISNHLYFYWYRQILGQKVEFLVSFYNNEISEKSEIFDDQFSVERPDGSNFTLKIRSTKLEDSAMYFCASSEAGVGNEQFFGPGTRLTVL.

This rearrangement joins TRBV4-2 to TRBJ2-7; 9 nucleotides line up with TRBD2. V shed 3 bases and J 0 bases; nucleotides not matched to a gene: 9. Germline assignment: CDR1 LGHNA and CDR2 YNFKEQ. This CDR3 comprises 17 residues. CDR3 nucleotide sequence: TGTGCCAGCAGCCAGGGACTGAGCGGGGGGACCTCCTACGAGCAGTACTTC. Protein: CASSQGLSGGTSYEQYF.

This chain links TRBV5-1 with TRBJ2-5; D is possibly TRBD1 (5 bases). The CDR3 totals 14 residues. V was clipped by 0 bases and J by 5 bases, with 11 bases between them. Looked up from germline, CDR1 is SGHRS and CDR2 is YFSETQ. The CDR3 here is CASSLGGVVETQYF. For the CDR3, the DNA is TGCGCCAGCAGCTTGGGGGGCGTAGTGGAGACCCAGTACTTC. Variable domain in full (rest from reference TRBV5-1 and TRBJ2-5): KAGVTQTPRYLIKTRGQQVTLSCSPISGHRSVSWYQQTPGQGLQFLFEYFSETQRNKGNFPGRFSGRQFSNSRSEMNVSTLELGDSALYLCASSLGGVVETQYFGPGTRLLVL.

This clone was observed once. The gene calls are TRBV5-1 and TRBJ1-4; 9 bases align to TRBD1. Trimming cost V 4 bases and J 8 bases; bases outside gene matches: 6. The germline V gene has CDR1 SGHRS and CDR2 YFSETQ. This CDR3 comprises 14 residues. The CDR3 is CASSVDRGTEKLFF. CDR3 sequence (DNA): TGCGCCAGCAGCGTGGACAGGGGAACCGAAAAACTGTTTTTT. Full variable domain (rest looked up from reference TRBV5-1 and TRBJ1-4): KAGVTQTPRYLIKTRGQQVTLSCSPISGHRSVSWYQQTPGQGLQFLFEYFSETQRNKGNFPGRFSGRQFSNSRSEMNVSTLELGDSALYLCASSVDRGTEKLFFGSGTQLSVL.

Only one count was recorded for this clone. The chain recombines TRBV6-1 with TRBJ1-2, with a possible D match to TRBD1 (6 bases). This CDR3 comprises 14 residues. Germline V gene lookup returns CDR1 MNHNS and CDR2 SASEGT. Trimming removed 7 bases at V and 3 bases at J, with 15 bases between. CDR3 in amino acids: CASTRGARDYGYTF. The DNA of the CDR3 is TGTGCCAGCACACGGGGGGCGCGGGACTATGGCTACACCTTC.

This chain uses TRBV2 with TRBJ2-2, with TRBD1 identical over 10 bases. This CDR3 has 15 residues. From germline, CDR1 is SNHLY and CDR2 FYNNEI. The junction had 5 bases not matched to a gene; V was cut back by 6 bases and J by 4 bases. CDR3 loop: CASRWDRGGTGELFF. Here the CDR3 DNA reads TGTGCCAGCAGGTGGGACAGGGGTGGCACCGGGGAGCTGTTTTTT.

The chain has TRBV12-2 and TRBJ1-2; the table's D gene call, TRBD1, was not cross checked with the DNA. TRBV12-2 is given as a pseudogene. This CDR3 region has 16 residues. The CDR3 sequence is CASRLVPGFWGYGYTF. Written as DNA, the CDR3 is TGTGCAAGTCGCTTAGTCCCAGGGTTTTGGGGCTATGGCTACACCTTC.